The 30 T cell receptor beta chains listed next were all sequenced from one sample in a study of T-cell memory formation after mild COVID-19. TCRdb re-derived calls from the 5' RACE reads in MiXCR, one entry per CDR3 protein. The sample carries about 110,000 distinct CDR3 sequences, roughly 14% recorded once. Sequencing was performed on PBMCs or a T cell subset sorted from them (not recorded which). The receptor set was obtained from a man younger than 35 who had mild COVID-19 (a few samples of this study predate the infection). Cell type and time point are not known.

There are many counts of this clonotype. The chain uses TRBV9 and TRBJ2-7; D might be TRBD1 (6 bases). CDR1 and CDR2 from the germline V gene are SGDLS and YYNGEE. The CDR3 loop spans 15 amino acids. The V end was cut by 0 bases, the J end by 2 bases, with 12 bases between. The CDR3 spells CASSVGGGPTYEQYF. CDR3 sequence (DNA): TGTGCCAGCAGCGTAGGAGGGGGACCGACCTACGAGCAGTACTTC. Using reference TRBV9 and TRBJ2-7 for the parts outside the CDR3, the full variable domain is DSGVTQTPKHLITATGQRVTLRCSPRSGDLSVYWYQQSLDQGLQFLIQYYNGEERAKGNILERFSAQQFPDLHSELNLSSLELGDSALYFCASSVGGGPTYEQYFGPGTRLTVT.

This clonotype has a handful of counts. The chain couples TRBV10-3 to TRBJ2-2, with D possibly matching TRBD2 (5 bases). The V and J ends lost 8 bases and 4 bases respectively, with 14 bases between them. The V gene's germline CDR1 is ENHRY and CDR2 SYGVKD. There are 14 residues in the CDR3. The CDR3 is CAIGRAGRTGELFF. CDR3 DNA sequence: TGTGCCATCGGCCGGGCGGGTCGCACCGGGGAGCTGTTTTTT.

This clonotype was detected ten times or more. J is TRBJ2-1 and V is TRBV4-1, with D tentatively TRBD1 or TRBD2 (5 bases each). This CDR3 region has 18 residues. Germline CDR1 reads MGHRA; CDR2 reads YSYEKL. Trimming shortened V by 0 bases and J by 12 bases, and 27 bases separated the two germline ends. In DNA, the CDR3 is TGCGCCAGCAGCCAAGACGAGGGGATTATGACGGGCTCCAAGGGGCAGTTCTTC. Residues: CASSQDEGIMTGSKGQFF.

This clonotype was observed a few times. Here the CDR3 DNA reads TGCGCCAGCAGCCCCGGGACGGGCGGGGAGCTGTTTTTT. Its protein is CASSPGTGGELFF. The gene calls are TRBV4-1 and TRBJ2-2, with D tentatively TRBD1 or TRBD2 (5 bases each). Germline V gene lookup returns CDR1 MGHRA and CDR2 YSYEKL. The V and J ends lost 4 bases and 7 bases respectively, with 10 bases between them. The length of the CDR3 is 13 residues.

This clonotype was found a few times. Relative to the germline gene, one junction end is altered; a read error may explain this. DNA of the CDR3: TGTGCCAGCAGCCCTCTGGCCGGGGATCCGAGATTC. Its translation is CASSPLAGDPRF. This chain uses TRBV7-9 with TRBJ1-2; no clear D gene. The CDR3 is 12 amino acids. CDR1 and CDR2 (germline): SEHNR, FQNEAQ (reference sequence).

Ten or more counts support this clonotype. The rearrangement joins TRBV9 to TRBJ2-1; D perhaps matches TRBD1 (5 bases). The CDR3 sequence is 15 residues long. The V end was cut by 0 bases, the J end by 2 bases, with 9 bases between. CDR1 is SGDLS, CDR2 YYNGEE, per germline. The DNA for the CDR3 is TGTGCCAGCAGCGTAGGTCAGACAGCCTACAATGAGCAGTTCTTC. It specifies CASSVGQTAYNEQFF.

V is TRBV14 and J is TRBJ1-2; no reliable D call. The CDR3 has 14 residues. CDR1 is SGHDN, CDR2 FVKESK, per germline. V lost 0 bases, J lost 2 bases, and 7 bases lay in between. CDR3 DNA sequence: TGTGCCAGCAGCCAAGAGAACAGCAACTATGGCTACACCTTC. Its protein product is CASSQENSNYGYTF.

This clonotype was seen a handful of times. The chain employs TRBV4-1 and TRBJ1-2, with D hard to call. The CDR3 runs to 16 residues. The V end lost 2 bases, the J end lost 4 bases, and 17 bases lay between the germline ends. CDR1 MGHRA and CDR2 YSYEKL come from the germline V gene. CDR3 bases: TGCGCCAGCAGCCAATCCGTTGTTAACCGGGGCTATGGCTACACCTTC. Protein sequence: CASSQSVVNRGYGYTF.

The gene calls are TRBV24-1 and TRBJ2-3, with D possibly called TRBD1 or TRBD2 (6 bases each). Germline V gene data show CDR1 as KGHDR and CDR2 as SFDVKD. The V gene lost 5 bases and the J gene lost 0 bases, with 8 bases spanning the gap. There are 14 residues in the CDR3. CDR3 residues: CATSGRGSTDTQYF. DNA of the CDR3: TGTGCCACCAGTGGGAGGGGGAGCACAGATACGCAGTATTTT.

This chain uses TRBV12-3 or TRBV12-4 with TRBJ1-2; possibly TRBD1 for D (6 bases). The V end lost 4 bases, the J end lost 4 bases, and 10 bases lay between the germline ends. The CDR3 runs to 13 residues. In DNA, the CDR3 is TGTGCCAGCAGTTACAGGGTGGCCTATGGCTACACCTTC. This encodes CASSYRVAYGYTF.

This clonotype has more than one count but fewer than ten. J is TRBJ2-5 and V is TRBV6-5; D tentatively fits TRBD1 or TRBD2 (5 bases each). Germline lookup yields CDR1 MNHEY and CDR2 SVGAGI. Trimming removed 2 bases from V and 2 bases from J, with 15 bases in between. The CDR3 sequence is 16 residues long. CDR3 bases: TGTGCCAGCAGTTACGAGGGATGGGGGACGCAAGAGACCCAGTACTTC. Translated, it gives CASSYEGWGTQETQYF.

There are a few counts of this clonotype. The V gene is TRBV9, the J gene TRBJ2-6; the D gene is possibly TRBD1 (5 bases). V gave up 4 bases and J gave up 1 base, with 18 bases separating them. The germline CDR1 and CDR2 sequences are SGDLS and YYNGEE. CDR3 length: 18 amino acids. The CDR3 is CASSNDPGKQSGANVLTF. The CDR3 bases are TGTGCCAGCAGCAATGATCCAGGGAAGCAATCTGGGGCCAACGTCCTGACTTTC.

This clonotype was observed a handful of times. The rearrangement joins TRBV6-5 to TRBJ1-2, with unresolved D. The V and J ends lost 2 bases and 5 bases respectively, with 12 bases between them. The CDR3 contains 14 residues. Germline lookup yields CDR1 MNHEY and CDR2 SVGAGI. DNA for the CDR3: TGTGCCAGCAGTTACGCGAGAGGGCAATATGGCTACACCTTC. It codes for CASSYARGQYGYTF.

The sample holds many counts of this clonotype. V and J are TRBV7-9 and TRBJ2-1, with D possibly TRBD1 on 5 matching bases. The CDR3 sequence is 13 residues long. CDR1 SEHNR and CDR2 FQNEAQ come from the germline V gene (reference sequence). The ends were cut back, 5 bases at V and 9 bases at J, with 14 bases in the middle. In DNA, the CDR3 is TGTGCCAGCAGCCCGGACATTAAGGGTGAGCAGTTCTTC. It translates to CASSPDIKGEQFF.

Ten or more counts support this clonotype. This sequence joins TRBV7-9 and TRBJ2-7, with a possible D match to TRBD1 (6 bases). CDR1 SEHNR and CDR2 FQNEAQ come from the germline V gene (reference sequence). The CDR3 totals 15 residues. Trimming removed 1 base from V and 2 bases from J, with 12 bases in between. The CDR3 sequence is CASSLGDRNPYEQYF. For the CDR3, the DNA is TGTGCCAGCAGCTTAGGAGACAGGAATCCCTACGAGCAGTACTTC.

This clonotype occurred a few times. The V gene is TRBV7-9, the J gene TRBJ2-1, with D unclear. Germline CDR1 and CDR2: SEHNR and FQNEAQ (reference sequence). V was trimmed by 3 bases and J by 6 bases, leaving 9 bases between them. CDR3 length: 13 residues. The CDR3 DNA follows: TGTGCCAGCAGCTTGAACAGCCCCAATGAGCAGTTCTTC. Its translation is CASSLNSPNEQFF.

This clonotype was counted at least ten times. This rearrangement joins TRBV6-1 to TRBJ2-1; D is perhaps TRBD2 (6 bases). The V end was cut by 4 bases, the J end by 0 bases, with 13 bases between. This CDR3 has 16 residues. In germline, CDR1 is MNHNS, CDR2 SASEGT. CDR3 nucleotides: TGTGCCAGCAGTGTGGCAGCCGGGAGCTCCTACAATGAGCAGTTCTTC. Translation gives CASSVAAGSSYNEQFF.

This clonotype has just a few counts. The gene calls are TRBV7-6 and TRBJ2-1, with D tentatively TRBD2 (6 bases). The germline gives CDR1 SGHVS, CDR2 FNYEAQ. V shed 6 bases and J shed 4 bases, with 16 bases lying between them. The CDR3 spans 15 residues. CDR3 in DNA: TGTGCCAGCAGTCCGGCGGGGACGCTTTACAATGAGCAGTTCTTC. Translated: CASSPAGTLYNEQFF.

At least ten counts were recorded for this clonotype. The chain is built from TRBV4-2 and TRBJ2-5; no reliable D call. There are 16 residues in the CDR3. CDR1 LGHNA and CDR2 YNFKEQ come from the germline V gene. Trimming took 0 bases from V and 1 from J, leaving 12 bases between them. The CDR3 protein is CASSQEVGPSQETQYF. The DNA for the CDR3 is TGTGCCAGCAGCCAAGAAGTCGGGCCTAGCCAAGAGACCCAGTACTTC.

The chain has TRBV13 and TRBJ2-7; 9 bases agree with TRBD1. Trimming took 0 bases from V and 9 from J; bases not matched to a gene: 9. There are 15 residues in the CDR3. The germline V gene encodes CDR1 PRHDT and CDR2 FYEKMQ (reference sequence). CDR3 bases: TGTGCCAGCAGCTTAGGACAGGGGGCATTTACTGTGCAGTACTTC. It is translated as CASSLGQGAFTVQYF. The whole variable domain, remainder taken from reference TRBV13 and TRBJ2-7, is AAGVIQSPRHLIKEKRETATLKCYPIPRHDTVYWYQQGPGQDPQFLISFYEKMQSDKGSIPDRFSAQQFSDYHSELNMSSLELGDSALYFCASSLGQGAFTVQYFGPGTRLTVT.

This chain connects TRBV11-2 to TRBJ2-7, with D possibly TRBD1 on 6 matching bases. CDR1 SGHAT and CDR2 FQNNGV come from the germline V gene. The CDR3 contains 16 residues. V was trimmed by 1 base and J by 2 bases, leaving 15 bases between them. Written as DNA, the CDR3 is TGTGCCAGCAGCTTAGGGTGGGGGCCAAGGACCTACGAGCAGTACGTC. Its protein product is CASSLGWGPRTYEQYV.

This chain joins TRBV10-3 and TRBJ2-4; D gene uncertain. Germline CDR1 and CDR2: ENHRY and SYGVKD. The CDR3 is 12 residues long. Trimming removed 2 bases from V and 6 bases from J, with 5 bases in between. CDR3: CAISEGRNIQYF. CDR3 DNA: TGTGCCATCAGTGAGGGTCGAAACATTCAGTACTTC.

The chain carries TRBV5-1 and TRBJ2-1; 7 bases are shared with TRBD1. The CDR3 totals 14 residues. J lost 4 bases, V lost 0 bases, and 1 base had no gene match. From germline, CDR1 is SGHRS and CDR2 YFSETQ. CDR3: CASSLGTGYNEQFF. The CDR3 DNA sequence: TGCGCCAGCAGCTTGGGGACAGGATACAATGAGCAGTTCTTC.

This clonotype was found many times. The chain has TRBV5-1 and TRBJ2-3, with TRBD2 matching 8 bases. V shed 1 base, J shed 3 bases, and the junction held 7 bases outside the gene matches. The germline gives CDR1 SGHRS, CDR2 YFSETQ. There are 16 residues in the CDR3. This CDR3 is CASSLKSSGVTDTQYF. The CDR3 nucleotides read TGCGCCAGCAGCTTGAAGAGTAGCGGGGTAACAGATACGCAGTATTTT.

In its sample, this clonotype was seen a few times. The J gene is TRBJ2-6, the V gene TRBV12-3 or TRBV12-4, with unresolved D. V was trimmed by 4 bases and J by 0 bases, leaving 13 bases between them. The CDR3 sequence is 17 residues long. The CDR3 here is CASSSLLAGSGANVLTF. For the CDR3, the DNA is TGTGCCAGCAGTTCCTTGCTCGCCGGCTCTGGGGCCAACGTCCTGACTTTC.

This clonotype was counted only a few times. The chain uses TRBV4-3 and TRBJ2-3; no clear D gene. The V and J ends lost 0 bases and 3 bases respectively, with 7 bases between them. The CDR3 spans 14 residues. From germline, CDR1 is LGHNA and CDR2 YSLEER. CDR3 nucleotides: TGCGCCAGCAGCCAAGATCAGGAGACAGATACGCAGTATTTT. This codes for CASSQDQETDTQYF.

Only a few counts were recorded for this clonotype. V and J are TRBV21-1 and TRBJ2-1; TRBD1, the table's D call, lacks a check against the DNA. TRBV21-1 constitutes a pseudogene. This CDR3 is 14 amino acids long. The CDR3 loop is CASSAQDPNNEQFF. CDR3 sequence (DNA): TGTGCCAGCAGCGCCCAGGACCCGAACAATGAGCAGTTCTTC.

This clonotype was detected a few times. The chain links TRBV27 to TRBJ2-1; 7 bases agree with TRBD1. Germline V lookup: CDR1 MNHEY, CDR2 SMNVEV (reference sequence). This CDR3 spans 14 amino acids. After removal of 6 bases from V and 0 bases from J, the junction contained 2 bases not matched to a gene. For the CDR3, the DNA is TGTGCCAGCAGGACAGGGAGCTCCTACAATGAGCAGTTCTTC. Protein product: CASRTGSSYNEQFF.

This clonotype was detected many times. This chain connects TRBV29-1 to TRBJ1-2; weak D call: TRBD1 (5 bases). Trimming pared 4 bases from V and 5 bases from J, leaving 14 bases between. The germline V gene has CDR1 SQVTM and CDR2 ANQGSEA. This CDR3 has 13 amino acids. The CDR3 bases are TGCAGCGTTGTCCAGGAGACAGCATATGGCTACACCTTC. Translation gives CSVVQETAYGYTF.

The chain links TRBV7-9 to TRBJ2-3; D unresolved. The V gene lost 2 bases and the J gene lost 0 bases, with 9 bases spanning the gap. This CDR3 has 15 residues. Looked up from germline, CDR1 is SEHNR and CDR2 is FQNEAQ (reference sequence). CDR3: CASSLSVTSTDTQYF. The CDR3 DNA follows: TGTGCCAGCAGCTTATCGGTAACTAGCACAGATACGCAGTATTTT.